This T cell receptor (beta chain) came from a study of T cells in Graves' hyperthyroidism and ophthalmopathy. Study findings and constraints: Most thyroid clonotypes expanded above 0.001 were also detected in blood.

Details on this clonotype: The antigen is unknown.

There were TCR beta CDR3 regions amplified from RNA transcripts. Using the HTBI primer set, a first-round RT-PCR was run on the TCR CDR3. TCRdb fed the multiplex PCR reads into MiXCR, producing one record per CDR3 protein. The data hold about half a million distinct CDR3 sequences, with less than 25% observed a single time. This clonotype was sampled from a man aged 18-30 years with Graves' hyperthyroidism. Sequenced: blood.

The CDR3, as DNA: TGTGCCAGCAGCCAAGATCCCGGTGAGGTGGACGTATCTGGCTACACCTTC. This codes for CASSQDPGEVDVSGYTF. This chain uses TRBV14 with TRBJ1-2, with D hard to call. Germline-derived CDR1 and CDR2 are SGHDN and FVKESK. This CDR3 spans 17 amino acids. V lost 0 bases and J 7 bases, leaving 21 bases between the germline ends.